This paragraph reports one T cell receptor (beta chain). This sample stems from a study of blood T cell repertoires in COVID-19. Study-level background: Acute and convalescent COVID-19 specimens originated in the United States, Italy and Spain.

Germline V lookup: CDR1 MNHEY, CDR2 SMNVEV (reference sequence). The CDR3 runs to 13 residues. The ends were cut back, 5 bases at V and 1 base at J, with 8 bases in the middle. In the original analysis: Amplification from reference gene primers served as the basis for estimated nucleated cell counts. Data came from immunoSEQ multiplex PCR; TCRdb stores just in-frame clones and leaves some out. The D gene and trimming were derived from the DNA, and the V and J assignments and clone size from that table. The sample has 390,000 or so clones, 80% to 85% seen once. The V gene is TRBV27, the J gene TRBJ1-1; no definite D call. Source material: PBMCs or T cells enriched from blood (not recorded which). The sequence derives from a woman in her forties or fifties who had recovered from COVID-19. The CDR3 sequence: CASSLRRNTEAFF. The CDR3 DNA is TGTGCCAGCAGTCTACGAAGGAACACTGAAGCTTTCTTT.